The 11 T cell receptor beta chains below were found in one sample sequenced in a study of human T cells and chemical hapten exposure. TCRdb redid the calling of the RACE reads with MiXCR, one entry per CDR3 protein. This table holds tens of thousands of distinct CDR3 sequences, over 9.5% found once. Time point meaning: patch test 1, 2 weeks after DPC sensitization. Described treatment: therapeutic diphenylcyclopropenone sensitization with weekly scalp DPC. The specimen was whole blood, collected in connection with sensitization to the hapten diphenylcyclopropenone (DPC). The receptor source for this set is a middle-aged man with alopecia areata. Some clones in this sample may be carry-over from other donors' samples.

CDR3 sequence reads: CASGVYNEQFF. The CDR3 DNA follows: TGTGCCAGCGGAGTGTACAATGAGCAGTTCTTC. The chain joins TRBV12-3 or TRBV12-4 to TRBJ2-1, with D uncertain. The CDR3 runs to 11 residues. V gave up 8 bases and J gave up 4 bases, with 6 bases separating them.

The chain joins TRBV30 to TRBJ2-3; a possible D gene is TRBD2 (6 bases). V lost 2 bases, J lost 1 base, and 13 bases lay in between. Germline CDR1 GTSNPN, CDR2 SVGIG (reference sequence). The CDR3 totals 15 residues. Written as DNA, the CDR3 is TGTGCCTGGAGTTTGGCGGGACGGGGCACAGATACGCAGTATTTT. It is translated as CAWSLAGRGTDTQYF. Full variable domain (remainder filled in from reference TRBV30 and TRBJ2-3): SQTIHQWPATLVQPVGSPLSLECTVEGTSNPNLYWYRQAAGRGLQLLFYSVGIGQISSEVPQNLSASRPQDRQFILSSKKLLLSDSGFYLCAWSLAGRGTDTQYFGPGTRLTVL.

J is TRBJ2-1 and V is TRBV20-1; possibly TRBD1 for D (5 bases). The ends were cut back, 3 bases at V and 15 bases at J, with 15 bases in the middle. The CDR3 runs 11 residues. Germline CDR1 is DFQATT and CDR2 is SNEGSKA (reference sequence). The CDR3: CSARDKQKWFF. Here the CDR3 DNA reads TGCAGTGCTAGGGACAAACAAAAATGGTTCTTC.

This clonotype was counted at least ten times. This sequence joins TRBV7-8 and TRBJ2-1, with D possibly TRBD1 on 5 matching bases. Per germline, CDR1 SGHVS and CDR2 FQNEAQ. The CDR3 loop spans 15 amino acids. The germline V and J ends were trimmed by 5 bases and 0 bases, with 11 bases remaining between them. CDR3 coding DNA: TGTGCCAGCAGCCCACAGGCTAGCTCCTACAATGAGCAGTTCTTC. Translated, it gives CASSPQASSYNEQFF.

The CDR3 region has the DNA TGCGCCAGCAGCCAAGCCGGACATAACACCGGGGAGCTGTTTTTT. Protein: CASSQAGHNTGELFF. The chain uses TRBV4-3 and TRBJ2-2, with a possible D match to TRBD1 (5 bases). The V gene lost 1 base and the J gene lost 2 bases, with 8 bases spanning the gap. CDR1 LGHNA and CDR2 YSLEER come from the germline V gene. This CDR3 is built from 15 residues.

The J gene is TRBJ2-1, the V gene TRBV3-1; D is uncertain. V lost 0 bases and J lost 7, with 7 bases in between. Germline V CDR1 and CDR2: LGHDT, YNNKEL (reference sequence). The CDR3 length is 13 residues. Here the CDR3 DNA reads TGTGCCAGCAGCCAAGAAGCCCCAAATGAGCAGTTCTTC. Encoded protein: CASSQEAPNEQFF.

Only a few counts were recorded for this clonotype. The chain has TRBV7-2 and TRBJ1-5; possibly TRBD1 for D (6 bases). This CDR3 comprises 16 residues. V gave up 8 bases and J gave up 6 bases, with 23 bases separating them. Germline V CDR1 and CDR2: SGHTA, FQGNSA. CDR3 residues: CASQEVGGATGQPQHF. Here the CDR3 DNA reads TGTGCCAGCCAAGAGGTGGGGGGCGCGACAGGTCAGCCCCAGCATTTT.

This clonotype was seen more than once but under ten times. V usage is TRBV10-3 and J usage is TRBJ2-6; D is unclear. V was shortened by 5 bases and J by 0 bases, with 14 bases between the two germline ends. The CDR3 has 17 residues. Germline V CDR1 and CDR2: ENHRY, SYGVKD. The CDR3 loop reads CAISSKVGTSGANVLTF. CDR3 coding DNA: TGTGCCATCAGTTCTAAGGTGGGCACCTCTGGGGCCAACGTCCTGACTTTC.

The V and J genes are TRBV11-1 and TRBJ2-1; 8 nucleotides match TRBD2. The ends lost 6 bases at V and 10 bases at J; junction bases unmatched: 2. CDR1 SGHAT and CDR2 FQDESV come from the germline V gene (reference sequence). The CDR3 is 11 amino acids. CDR3 amino acids: CASRLAEEQFF. CDR3 sequence (DNA): TGTGCCAGCAGACTAGCGGAGGAGCAGTTCTTC.

This clonotype was picked up a small number of times. CDR3 in DNA: TGCAGCGTTGAAGATAACAAATCAAGCACAGATACGCAGTATTTT. Amino acids: CSVEDNKSSTDTQYF. This chain joins TRBV29-1 and TRBJ2-3; D remains ambiguous. The CDR3 is 15 residues long. Germline V gene sequence: CDR1 SQVTM, CDR2 ANQGSEA. Trimming cost V 0 bases and J 0 bases, with 10 bases left between them.

This sequence joins TRBV27 and TRBJ1-5; 7 bases match TRBD1. J gave up 2 bases and V 5 bases, and 3 bases lay outside the gene matches. Germline V gene sequence: CDR1 MNHEY, CDR2 SMNVEV (reference sequence). The CDR3 is 14 residues long. The CDR3 coding sequence is TGTGCCAGCAGTACTACAGGGGGCAATCAGCCCCAGCATTTT. It is translated as CASSTTGGNQPQHF.